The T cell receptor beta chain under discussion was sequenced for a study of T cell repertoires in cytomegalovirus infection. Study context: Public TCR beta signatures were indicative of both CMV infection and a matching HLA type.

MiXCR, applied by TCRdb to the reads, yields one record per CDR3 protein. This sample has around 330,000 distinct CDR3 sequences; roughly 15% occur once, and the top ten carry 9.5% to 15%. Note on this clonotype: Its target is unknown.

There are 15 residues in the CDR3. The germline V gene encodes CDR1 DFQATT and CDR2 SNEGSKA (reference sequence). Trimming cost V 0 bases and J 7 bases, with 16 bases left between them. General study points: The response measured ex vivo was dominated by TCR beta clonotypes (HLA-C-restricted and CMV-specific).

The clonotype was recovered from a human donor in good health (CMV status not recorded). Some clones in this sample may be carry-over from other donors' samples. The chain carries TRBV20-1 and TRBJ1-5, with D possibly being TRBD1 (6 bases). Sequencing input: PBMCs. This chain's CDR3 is CSARDYRVLGQPQHF. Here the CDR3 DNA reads TGCAGTGCTAGAGACTACAGGGTTCTAGGGCAGCCCCAGCATTTT.